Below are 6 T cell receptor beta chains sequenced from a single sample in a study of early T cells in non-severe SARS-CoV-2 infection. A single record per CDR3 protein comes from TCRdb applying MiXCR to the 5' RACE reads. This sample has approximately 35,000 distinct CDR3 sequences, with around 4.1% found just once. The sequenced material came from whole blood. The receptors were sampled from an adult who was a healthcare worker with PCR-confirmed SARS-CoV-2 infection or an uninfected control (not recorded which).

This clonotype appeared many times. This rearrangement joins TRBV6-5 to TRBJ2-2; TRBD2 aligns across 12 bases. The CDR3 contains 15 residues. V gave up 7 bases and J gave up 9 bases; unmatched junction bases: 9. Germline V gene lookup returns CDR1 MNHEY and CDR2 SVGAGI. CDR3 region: CASTPTSGSSRELFF. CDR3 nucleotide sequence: TGTGCCAGCACCCCGACTAGCGGGAGTTCCCGGGAGCTGTTTTTT.

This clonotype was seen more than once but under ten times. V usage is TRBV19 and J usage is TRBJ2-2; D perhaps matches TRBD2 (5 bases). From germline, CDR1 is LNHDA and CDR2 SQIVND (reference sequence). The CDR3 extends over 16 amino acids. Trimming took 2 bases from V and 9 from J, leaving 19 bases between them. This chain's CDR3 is CASSILVRTQGRELFF. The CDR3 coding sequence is TGTGCCAGTAGTATACTGGTTAGGACTCAAGGGCGGGAGCTGTTTTTT.

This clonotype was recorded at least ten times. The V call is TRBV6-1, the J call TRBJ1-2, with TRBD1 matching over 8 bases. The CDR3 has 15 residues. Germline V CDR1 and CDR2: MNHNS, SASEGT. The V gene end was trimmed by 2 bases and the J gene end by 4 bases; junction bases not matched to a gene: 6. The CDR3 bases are TGTGCCAGCAGTGAACTTAAGGGGACAGGCTATGGCTACACCTTC. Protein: CASSELKGTGYGYTF.

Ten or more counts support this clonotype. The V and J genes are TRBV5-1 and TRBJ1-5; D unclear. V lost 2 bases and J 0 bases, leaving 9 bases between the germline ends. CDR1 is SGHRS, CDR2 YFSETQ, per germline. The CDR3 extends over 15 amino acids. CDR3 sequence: CASSFLGGSNQPQHF. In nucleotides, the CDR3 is TGCGCCAGCAGCTTCCTGGGCGGTAGCAATCAGCCCCAGCATTTT.

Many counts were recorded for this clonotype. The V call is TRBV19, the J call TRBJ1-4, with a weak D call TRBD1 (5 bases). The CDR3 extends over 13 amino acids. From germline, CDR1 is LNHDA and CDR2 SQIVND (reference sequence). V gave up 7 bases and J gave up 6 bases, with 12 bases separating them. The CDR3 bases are TGTGCCAGTATGCGGCAGGGTTATGAAAAACTGTTTTTT. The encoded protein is CASMRQGYEKLFF.

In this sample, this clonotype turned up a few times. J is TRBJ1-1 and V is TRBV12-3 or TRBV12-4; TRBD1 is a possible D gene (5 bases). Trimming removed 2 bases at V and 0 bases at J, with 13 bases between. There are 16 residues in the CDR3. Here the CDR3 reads CASSLWAGDVNTEAFF. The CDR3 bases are TGTGCCAGCAGTTTATGGGCGGGGGATGTGAACACTGAAGCTTTCTTT.